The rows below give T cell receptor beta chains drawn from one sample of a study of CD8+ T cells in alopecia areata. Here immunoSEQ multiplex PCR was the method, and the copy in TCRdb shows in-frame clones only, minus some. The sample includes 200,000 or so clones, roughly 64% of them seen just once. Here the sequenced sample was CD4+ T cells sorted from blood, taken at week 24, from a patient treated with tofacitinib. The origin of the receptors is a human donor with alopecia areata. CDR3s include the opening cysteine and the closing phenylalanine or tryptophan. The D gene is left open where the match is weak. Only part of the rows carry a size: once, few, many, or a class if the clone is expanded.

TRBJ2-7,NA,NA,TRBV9,CASSATSSEQYF,TGTGCCAGCAGCGCGACGAGCTCCGAGCAGTACTTC
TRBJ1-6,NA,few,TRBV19,CASSTDRLMNSPLHF,TGTGCCAGTAGTACCGACAGACTGATGAATTCACCCCTCCACTTT
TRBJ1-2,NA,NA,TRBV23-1,CASRRRVVDYGYTF,TGCGCCAGCAGACGGCGGGTCGTCGACTATGGCTACACCTTC
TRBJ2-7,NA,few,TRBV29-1,CSVWTDTSSYEQYF,TGCAGCGTTTGGACTGATACCAGCTCCTACGAGCAGTACTTC
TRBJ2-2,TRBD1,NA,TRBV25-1,CASSDGQGAGGELFF,TGTGCCAGCAGTGACGGACAGGGGGCGGGCGGGGAGCTGTTTTTT
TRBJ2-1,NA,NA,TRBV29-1,CSVRPGGNEQFF,TGCAGCGTCAGACCAGGGGGGAATGAGCAGTTCTTC
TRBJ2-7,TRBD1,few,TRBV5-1,CASGPNPGQGSYEQYF,TGCGCCAGCGGCCCCAATCCGGGACAGGGGTCCTACGAGCAGTACTTC
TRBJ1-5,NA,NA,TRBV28,CASSFYRVGQPQHF,TGTGCCAGCAGTTTTTACAGGGTTGGTCAGCCCCAGCATTTT
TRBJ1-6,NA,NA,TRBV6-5,CASSYRGYESPLHF,TGTGCCAGCAGTTATAGGGGGTATGAGTCACCCCTCCACTTT
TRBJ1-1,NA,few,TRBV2,CASRAGPGATEAFF,TGTGCCAGCAGAGCCGGACCGGGGGCCACTGAAGCTTTCTTT
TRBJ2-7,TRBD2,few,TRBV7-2,CASSWGGADSYEQYF,TGTGCCAGCAGCTGGGGGGGTGCGGACTCCTACGAGCAGTACTTC
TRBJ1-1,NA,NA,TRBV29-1,CSASGHQNTEAFF,TGCAGCGCATCGGGACACCAGAACACTGAAGCTTTCTTT
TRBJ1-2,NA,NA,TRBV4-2,CASSPTVNNYGYTF,TGTGCCAGCAGCCCAACAGTGAATAACTATGGCTACACCTTC
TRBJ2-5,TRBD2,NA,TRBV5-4,CASSRPNGEGETQYF,TGTGCCAGCAGTCGCCCCAATGGGGAGGGTGAGACCCAGTACTTC
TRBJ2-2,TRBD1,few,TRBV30,CAWRYRDRFTGELFF,TGTGCCTGGAGGTACCGGGACAGATTCACCGGGGAGCTGTTTTTT
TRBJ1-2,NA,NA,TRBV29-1,CSVGGENYGYTF,TGCAGCGTTGGTGGGGAGAACTATGGCTACACCTTC
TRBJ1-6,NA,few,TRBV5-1,CASRTVLNSPLHF,TGCGCCAGCAGGACGGTGCTTAATTCACCCCTCCACTTT
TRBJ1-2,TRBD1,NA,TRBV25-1,CASSVLAEQGLDGYTF,TGTGCCAGCAGTGTTTTGGCCGAACAGGGGTTGGATGGCTACACCTTC
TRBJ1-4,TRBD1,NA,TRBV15,CATSSRGGNEKLFF,TGTGCCACCAGCAGCAGGGGGGGGAATGAAAAACTGTTTTTT
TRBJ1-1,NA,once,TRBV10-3,CAISESGQGSEAFF,TGTGCCATCAGTGAGTCGGGTCAGGGGTCTGAAGCTTTCTTT
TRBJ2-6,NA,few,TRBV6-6,CASSYKGDSGANVLTF,TGTGCCAGCAGTTACAAAGGGGACTCTGGGGCCAACGTCCTGACTTTC
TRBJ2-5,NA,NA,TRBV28,CASSLLGGRDQETQYF,TGTGCCAGCAGTCTCTTAGGGGGGCGGGACCAAGAGACCCAGTACTTC
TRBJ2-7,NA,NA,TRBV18,CASSPAGKNYEQYF,TGTGCCAGCTCACCTGCCGGGAAAAATTACGAGCAGTACTTC
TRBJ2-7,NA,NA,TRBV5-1,CASSFQGREYF,TGCGCCAGCAGCTTTCAAGGACGGGAGTACTTC
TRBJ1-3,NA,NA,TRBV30,CAWKRDSGNTIYF,TGTGCCTGGAAAAGGGACTCTGGAAACACCATATATTTT
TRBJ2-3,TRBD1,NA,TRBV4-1,CASSHQDRVITDTQYF,TGCGCCAGCAGCCACCAAGACAGGGTTATAACAGATACGCAGTATTTT
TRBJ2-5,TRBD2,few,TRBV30,CAWSVGLAGVETQYF,TGTGCCTGGAGTGTAGGGCTAGCGGGAGTGGAGACCCAGTACTTC
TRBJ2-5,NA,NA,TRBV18,CASSHRVAEETETQYF,TGTGCCAGCTCCCACCGGGTGGCGGAGGAGACAGAGACCCAGTACTTC
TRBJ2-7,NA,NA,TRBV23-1,CASSQRLTSRDYEQYF,TGCGCCAGCAGTCAACGCCTTACTAGCCGCGACTACGAGCAGTACTTC
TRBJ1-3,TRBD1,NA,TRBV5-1,CASSYGTGPGNTIYF,TGCGCCAGCAGCTACGGGACAGGGCCTGGAAACACCATATATTTT
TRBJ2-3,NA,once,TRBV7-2,CASSLQADITDTQYF,TGTGCCAGCAGCCTGCAAGCGGATATCACAGATACGCAGTATTTT
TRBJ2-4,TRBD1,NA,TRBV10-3,CAISESGQGIWSKNIQYF,TGTGCCATCAGTGAGTCGGGACAGGGAATTTGGTCCAAAAACATTCAGTACTTC
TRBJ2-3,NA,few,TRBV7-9,CASSAGAGTPREYF,TGTGCCAGCAGCGCGGGGGCGGGAACCCCCCGGGAGTATTTT
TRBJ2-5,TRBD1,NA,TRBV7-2,CASSPDRAGETQYF,TGTGCCAGCAGCCCGGACAGGGCTGGAGAGACCCAGTACTTC
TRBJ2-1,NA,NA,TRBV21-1,CASSISGRSYNEQFF,TGTGCCAGCAGCATTAGCGGGAGGTCCTACAATGAGCAGTTCTTC
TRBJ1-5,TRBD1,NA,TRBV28,CASSVQTGTNQPQHF,TGTGCCAGCAGTGTCCAGACAGGGACTAATCAGCCCCAGCATTTT
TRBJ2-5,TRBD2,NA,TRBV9,CASSASGGAGEETQYF,TGTGCCAGCAGCGCTAGCGGGGGGGCGGGAGAAGAGACCCAGTACTTC
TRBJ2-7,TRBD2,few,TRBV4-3,CASSQDSNAGAYEQYF,TGCGCCAGCAGCCAAGATAGTAACGCGGGGGCCTACGAGCAGTACTTC
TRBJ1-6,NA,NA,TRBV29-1,CSVSGQGVNSPLHF,TGCAGCGTCTCGGGTCAGGGCGTTAATTCACCCCTCCACTTT
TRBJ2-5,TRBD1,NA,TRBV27,CASSRDGQGLEETQYF,TGTGCCAGCAGTCGGGACGGACAGGGTTTGGAAGAGACCCAGTACTTC
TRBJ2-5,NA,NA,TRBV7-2,CASSLLETQYF,TGTGCCAGCAGCCTGCTTGAGACCCAGTACTTC
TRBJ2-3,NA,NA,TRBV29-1,CSVLTSGVADTQYF,TGCAGCGTTCTCACGTCGGGGGTCGCGGATACGCAGTATTTT
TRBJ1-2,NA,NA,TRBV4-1,CASSPGQNYGYTF,TGCGCCAGCAGCCCCGGACAGAACTATGGCTACACCTTC